This record looks at one T cell receptor (beta chain) sequence and its context. Its antigen is still unknown. Germline loops: CDR1 DFQATT, CDR2 SNEGSKA (reference sequence). This CDR3 comprises 13 residues. Trimming removed 3 bases from V and 1 base from J, with 9 bases in between. Researchers grouped second doses given at about 4 or about 12 weeks into one pool. TCRdb's copy holds only in-frame clones and misses some; the assay was immunoSEQ multiplex PCR. The data show tens of thousands of clones, 75% to 90% seen once. These data belong to a study of T cell responses to AZD1222 COVID-19 vaccine. Overall study results and limits: Per reports, nearly half of all spike-specific TCRs target regions that are unmutated in variants. Sampling captured repertoires only after the peak T cell response. Across spike, vaccine-associated CD4 TCRs were found, dominant at 160-218 and 743-854.

The sample here was peripheral blood, taken 28 days after the second AZD1222 dose. This TCR came from an adult who received the AZD1222 COVID-19 vaccine. The V call is TRBV20-1, the J call TRBJ2-5, with D perhaps matching TRBD2 (5 bases). The chain's CDR3 is CSASRGIQETQYF. The CDR3 nucleotides are TGCAGTGCTAGTCGAGGGATCCAAGAGACCCAGTACTTC.